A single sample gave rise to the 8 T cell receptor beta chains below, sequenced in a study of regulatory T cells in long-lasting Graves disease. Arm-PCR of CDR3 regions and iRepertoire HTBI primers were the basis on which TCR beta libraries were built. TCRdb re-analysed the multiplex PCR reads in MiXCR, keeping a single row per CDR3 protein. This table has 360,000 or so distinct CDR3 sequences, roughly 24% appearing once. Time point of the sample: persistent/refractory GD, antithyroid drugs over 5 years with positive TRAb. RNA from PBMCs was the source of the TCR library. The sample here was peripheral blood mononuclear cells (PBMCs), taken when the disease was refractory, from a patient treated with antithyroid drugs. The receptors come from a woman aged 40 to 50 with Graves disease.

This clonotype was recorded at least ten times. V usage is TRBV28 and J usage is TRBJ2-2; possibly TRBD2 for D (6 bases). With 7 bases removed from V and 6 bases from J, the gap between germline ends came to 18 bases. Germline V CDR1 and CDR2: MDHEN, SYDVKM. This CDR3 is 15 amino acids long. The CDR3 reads CASILREKEAGELFF. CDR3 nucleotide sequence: TGTGCCAGCATATTACGGGAGAAGGAGGCCGGGGAGCTGTTTTTT.

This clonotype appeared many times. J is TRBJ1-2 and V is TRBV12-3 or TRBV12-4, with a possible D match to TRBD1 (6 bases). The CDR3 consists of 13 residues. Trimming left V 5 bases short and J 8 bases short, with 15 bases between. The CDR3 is CASSTGRWWGYTF. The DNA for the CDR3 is TGTGCCAGCAGTACAGGGAGGTGGTGGGGCTACACCTTC.

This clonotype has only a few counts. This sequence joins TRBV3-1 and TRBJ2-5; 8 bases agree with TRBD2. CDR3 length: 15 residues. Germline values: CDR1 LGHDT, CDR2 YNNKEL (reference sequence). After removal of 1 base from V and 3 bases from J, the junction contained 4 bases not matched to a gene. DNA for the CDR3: TGTGCCAGCAGCCAAGCGGGACTAGGAAAAGAGACCCAGTACTTC. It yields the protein CASSQAGLGKETQYF.

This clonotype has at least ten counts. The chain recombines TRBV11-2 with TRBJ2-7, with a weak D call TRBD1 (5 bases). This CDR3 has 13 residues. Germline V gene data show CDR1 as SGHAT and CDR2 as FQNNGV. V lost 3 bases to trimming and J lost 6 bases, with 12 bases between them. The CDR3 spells CASSFQGFSEQYF. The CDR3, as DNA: TGTGCCAGCAGCTTTCAGGGTTTCTCCGAGCAGTACTTC. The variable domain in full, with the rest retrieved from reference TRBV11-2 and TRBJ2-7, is EAGVAQSPRYKIIEKRQSVAFWCNPISGHATLYWYQQILGQGPKLLIQFQNNGVVDDSQLPKDRFSAERLKGVDSTLKIQPAKLEDSAVYLCASSFQGFSEQYFGPGTRLTVT.

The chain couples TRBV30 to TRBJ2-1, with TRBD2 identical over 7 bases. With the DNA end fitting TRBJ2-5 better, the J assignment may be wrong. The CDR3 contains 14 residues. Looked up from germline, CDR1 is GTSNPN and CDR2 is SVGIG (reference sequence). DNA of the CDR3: TGTGCCTGGAAACGGGGGAGGGCCTGGGAGACCCAGTACTTC. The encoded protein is CAWKRGRAWETQYF.

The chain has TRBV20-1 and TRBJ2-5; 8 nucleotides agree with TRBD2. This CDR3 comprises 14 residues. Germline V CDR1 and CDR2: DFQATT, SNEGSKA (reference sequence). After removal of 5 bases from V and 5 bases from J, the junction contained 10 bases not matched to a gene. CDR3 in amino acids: CSAFSGALIETQYF. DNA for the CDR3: TGCAGTGCTTTTAGCGGGGCCTTGATCGAGACCCAGTACTTC.

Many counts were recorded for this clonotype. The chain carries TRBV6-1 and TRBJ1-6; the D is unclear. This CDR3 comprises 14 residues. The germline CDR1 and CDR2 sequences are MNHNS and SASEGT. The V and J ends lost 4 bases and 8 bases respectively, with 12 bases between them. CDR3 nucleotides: TGTGCCAGCAGTGTCCAGGTTGGGGATTCACCCCTCCACTTT. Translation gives CASSVQVGDSPLHF.

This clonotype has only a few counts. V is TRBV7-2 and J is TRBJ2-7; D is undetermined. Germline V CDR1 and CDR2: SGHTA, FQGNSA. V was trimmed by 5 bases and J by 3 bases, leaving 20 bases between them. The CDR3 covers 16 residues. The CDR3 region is CASSRRKHILFYEQYF. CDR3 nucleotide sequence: TGTGCCAGCAGCCGTCGGAAACACATCCTATTCTACGAGCAGTACTTC.